This T cell receptor (beta chain) stems from a study of Ad26.COV2.S vaccination and SARS-CoV-2 variants. Study in general: Once or twice, 56 days apart, Ad26.COV2.S was delivered intramuscularly. General study findings and limits: Breadth measured for non-spike TCRs was similar across vaccine and placebo recipients. Analyses that measured TCR breadth and depth may have underestimated total T cell responses.

A word on this clone: Its antigen is still unknown.

This CDR3 contains 13 residues. The germline V gene encodes CDR1 GTSNPN and CDR2 SVGIG (reference sequence). Trimming removed 2 bases from V and 1 base from J, with 8 bases in between. Specified treatment: roughly 19 received Ad26.COV2.S at low or high dose, single or two shots; 5 received placebo; per-sample allocation not given. On day 63 after the first injection, vaccine and placebo recipients gave samples. Expressing Wuhan-strain SARS-CoV-2 spike, an Ad26 vector served as the vaccine. The data were produced by immunoSEQ multiplex PCR, yet TCRdb's version contains in-frame clones alone and is incomplete. The repertoire holds hundreds of thousands of clones, with around 90% as singletons.

The TCR originated in a person between 18 and 59 years old who received the Ad26.COV2.S COVID-19 vaccine or a placebo. The sample here was peripheral blood, taken in a trial of Ad26.COV2.S vaccine versus placebo. V is TRBV30 and J is TRBJ1-1; no clear D gene. CDR3 nucleotides: TGTGCCTGGAGTCGACACACGAACACTGAAGCTTTCTTT. Translation gives CAWSRHTNTEAFF.